These 19 T cell receptor beta chains share one sample of origin, sequenced in a study of shared clonotypes between healthy human individuals. Profiling relied on immunoSEQ multiplex PCR, and the TCRdb table lists in-frame clones only, not all of them. The profile shows some 680,000 clones, less than 80% of them singletons. Sequencing input: memory CD4+ T cells sorted from blood. As to subset: CD45RA-negative fraction. The receptors derive from a woman between 25 and 40 years old in good health.

This clone was recorded many times. This may stem from a read error, because a much larger clone lies one nucleotide away. Other DNA sequences in this sample translate to the same CDR3. The chain combines TRBV5-1 with TRBJ2-1, with 10 bases identical to TRBD2. This CDR3 is built from 15 residues. Germline loops: CDR1 SGHRS, CDR2 YFSETQ. With V trimmed by 0 bases and J by 4 bases, 1 base remained unmatched. CDR3 sequence reads: CASSLASGGYNEQFF. The CDR3 DNA reads TGCGCCAGCAGCTTGGCTAGCGGGGGATACAATGAGCAGTTCTTC.

This chain joins TRBV5-1 and TRBJ1-2; D gene unclear. Trimming stripped 0 bases from V and 7 bases from J, with 19 bases between. There are 16 residues in the CDR3. Germline V gene sequence: CDR1 SGHRS, CDR2 YFSETQ. The CDR3, as DNA: TGCGCCAGCAGCTTGGGTATATCCGGACCTACTGGTGGCTACACCTTC. This gives the protein CASSLGISGPTGGYTF.

The rearrangement uses TRBV6-5 and TRBJ2-2; D gene unclear. CDR3 length: 13 amino acids. The germline V gene encodes CDR1 MNHEY and CDR2 SVGAGI. The V and J ends lost 3 bases and 6 bases respectively, with 8 bases between them. The CDR3 here is CASSYIYAGELFF. The CDR3 DNA reads as TGTGCCAGCAGTTATATTTATGCCGGGGAGCTGTTTTTT.

This clone is a singleton in its sample. The chain links TRBV7-2 to TRBJ2-7, with D unclear. Germline V gives CDR1 SGHTA, CDR2 FQGNSA. Between the trimmed V and J ends, which lost 4 bases and 4 bases, there was a span of 17 bases. The CDR3 has 15 residues. The CDR3 loop is CASSYAVTVTYEQYF. The DNA for the CDR3 is TGTGCCAGCAGCTATGCCGTTACGGTAACATACGAGCAGTACTTC.

This clone was counted a few times. This sequence joins TRBV5-1 and TRBJ2-3, with D unclear. The V gene's germline CDR1 is SGHRS and CDR2 YFSETQ. V shed 4 bases and J shed 0 bases, with 9 bases lying between them. This CDR3 contains 14 residues. The CDR3 sequence: CASSPTGSTDTQYF. The CDR3 DNA is TGCGCCAGCAGCCCGACGGGTAGCACAGATACGCAGTATTTT.

CDR3 nucleotide sequence: TGTGCCAGCAGTGAAGGGGCTAGCGGGTTCTATACCGGGGAGCTGTTTTTT. Amino acid sequence: CASSEGASGFYTGELFF. This chain links TRBV6-1 with TRBJ2-2; 8 bases align to TRBD2. Germline values: CDR1 MNHNS, CDR2 SASEGT. This CDR3 is 17 amino acids long. The V gene end was trimmed by 1 base and the J gene end by 5 bases; junction bases not matched to a gene: 9.

J is TRBJ1-5 and V is TRBV27; D remains unclear. CDR3 length equals 13 residues. The germline CDR1 and CDR2 sequences are MNHEY and SMNVEV (reference sequence). With 2 bases removed from V and 5 bases from J, the gap between germline ends came to 7 bases. CDR3 residues: CASSLGPYQPQHF. The CDR3 coding sequence is TGTGCCAGCAGTTTAGGACCCTATCAGCCCCAGCATTTT.

In its sample, this clone was seen a few times. This chain connects TRBV5-1 to TRBJ2-4, with D uncertain. The CDR3 consists of 14 residues. CDR1 SGHRS and CDR2 YFSETQ come from the germline V gene. Trimming pared 0 bases from V and 4 bases from J, leaving 8 bases between. The CDR3 bases are TGCGCCAGCAGCTTGGATGCCTCAAAAAACATTCAGTACTTC. This translates into CASSLDASKNIQYF.

This sequence joins TRBV19 and TRBJ2-7, with D perhaps matching TRBD2 (6 bases). Germline V CDR1 and CDR2: LNHDA, SQIVND (reference sequence). V was clipped by 6 bases and J by 5 bases, with 11 bases between them. The CDR3 loop spans 12 amino acids. CDR3 amino acids: CASSVAGHEQYF. CDR3 DNA: TGTGCCAGTAGCGTCGCGGGGCACGAGCAGTACTTC.

This clone was seen more than once but under ten times. J is TRBJ2-5 and V is TRBV29-1; 7 bases line up with TRBD2. Germline CDR1 SQVTM, CDR2 ANQGSEA. V was clipped by 7 bases and J by 5 bases; unmatched bases: 13. CDR3 size: 14 residues. The CDR3 DNA sequence: TGCAGCGCGCGGGGAGGGTCGGGTTCGGAGACCCAGTACTTC. Amino acids: CSARGGSGSETQYF.

The chain combines TRBV7-8 with TRBJ2-3; 9 nucleotides line up with TRBD2. V gave up 5 bases and J gave up 4 bases; unmatched junction bases: 10. The CDR3 length is 16 residues. Germline assignment: CDR1 SGHVS and CDR2 FQNEAQ. CDR3 sequence: CASSLLSSGSPDTQYF. The CDR3 DNA reads TGTGCCAGCAGCCTATTGAGTAGCGGGAGCCCAGATACGCAGTATTTT.

The rearrangement links TRBV7-9 to TRBJ1-2; D gene uncertain. Trimming took 1 base from V and 8 from J, leaving 14 bases between them. The CDR3 is 14 residues long. Germline V gene lookup returns CDR1 SEHNR and CDR2 FQNEAQ (reference sequence). The CDR3 protein is CASSLVGPLEGYTF. CDR3 nucleotides: TGTGCCAGCAGCTTAGTCGGCCCGCTCGAAGGCTACACCTTC.

This chain uses TRBV10-3 with TRBJ2-1; 8 bases are shared with TRBD2. Germline V gene lookup returns CDR1 ENHRY and CDR2 SYGVKD. The CDR3 is made up of 15 amino acids. J lost 7 bases, V lost 3 bases, and 8 bases had no gene match. The CDR3 DNA reads TGTGCCATCAGTGATGACGGGAGGGCCAATAATGAGCAGTTCTTC. This codes for CAISDDGRANNEQFF.

Written as DNA, the CDR3 is TGTGCCAGCTCATGGACTAGCGGTTACAATGAGCAGTTCTTC. Encoded protein: CASSWTSGYNEQFF. The rearrangement links TRBV6-4 to TRBJ2-1; 10 bases are a match to TRBD2. CDR3 length equals 14 residues. Germline CDR1 MRHNA, CDR2 SNTAGT. The ends lost 8 bases at V and 4 bases at J; junction bases unmatched: 5.

This rearrangement joins TRBV28 to TRBJ1-2; D might be TRBD1 (5 bases). Trimming stripped 6 bases from V and 5 bases from J, with 16 bases between. The CDR3 runs to 14 residues. Germline V CDR1 and CDR2: MDHEN, SYDVKM. CDR3 protein: CASRVSGPTYGYTF. DNA for the CDR3: TGTGCCAGCAGGGTATCGGGGCCTACTTATGGCTACACCTTC.

As regards this clone: One base separates it from a far larger clone, so it is likely a read error. This chain uses TRBV7-9 with TRBJ2-1; D is perhaps TRBD2 (6 bases). The CDR3 is 14 residues long. The V and J ends lost 5 bases and 2 bases respectively, with 10 bases between them. CDR1 is SEHNR and CDR2 is FQNEAQ in the germline V gene (reference sequence). For the CDR3, the DNA is TGTGCCAGCAGCACGGGACTGGCCTACAATGAGCAGTTCTTC. It yields the protein CASSTGLAYNEQFF.

This chain joins TRBV6-1 and TRBJ1-2; D is uncertain. The CDR3 runs to 13 residues. V shed 1 base and J shed 2 bases, with 5 bases lying between them. CDR1 is MNHNS, CDR2 SASEGT, per germline. In DNA form, the CDR3 reads TGTGCCAGCAGTGAAGGCAGGAACTATGGCTACACCTTC. Protein sequence: CASSEGRNYGYTF.

The chain couples TRBV18 to TRBJ2-5; the D is unclear. Germline-derived CDR1 and CDR2 are KGHSH and LQKENI. The CDR3 spans 14 residues. Between the trimmed V and J ends, which lost 1 base and 3 bases, there was a span of 9 bases. CDR3 sequence: CASSPQATEETQYF. As DNA, the CDR3 is TGTGCCAGCTCACCACAGGCCACAGAAGAGACCCAGTACTTC.

Details on this clone: Additional DNA sequences in this sample encode the identical CDR3. The chain employs TRBV9 and TRBJ2-5; TRBD1 might be the D (6 bases). Germline assignment: CDR1 SGDLS and CDR2 YYNGEE. The germline V and J ends were trimmed by 2 bases and 1 base, with 6 bases remaining between them. The CDR3 length is 13 residues. The CDR3 is CASSVTGQETQYF. The DNA of the CDR3 is TGTGCCAGCAGCGTGACAGGCCAAGAGACCCAGTACTTC.